The clone carrying this T cell receptor beta chain was found once. J was trimmed by 3 bases and V by 9 bases; bases with no gene match: 9. Germline lookup yields CDR1 MDHEN and CDR2 SYDVKM. The CDR3 covers 14 residues. The sample is drawn from a study of cytotoxic CD8 clonotypes in ibrutinib-treated CLL. Study-level background: Enrolment comprised approximately 10 relapsed/refractory and more than 14 treatment-naive patients; under 18 were IGHV unmutated.

Profiling relied on immunoSEQ multiplex PCR, and the TCRdb table lists in-frame clones only, not all of them. Among around 97,000 clones listed, around four fifths were seen once. The receptor comes from a human donor with chronic lymphocytic leukemia. The sequences come from PBMCs, collected after 12 months of ibrutinib treatment. The rearrangement links TRBV28 to TRBJ2-7, with TRBD1 matching over 9 bases. CDR3 amino acids: CASRTGTGNYEQYF. The CDR3 DNA reads as TGTGCCAGTCGTACCGGGACAGGGAACTACGAGCAGTACTTC.